These 11 T cell receptor beta chains came from one sample sequenced in a study of blood T cell repertoires in COVID-19 (dated by TCRdb to the early 2020s). Libraries came from the immunoSEQ multiplex PCR assay. Drawn from immuneACCESS, this table holds only the in-frame rearrangements with V and J called that TCRdb kept. Clones are partly lost; checked studies trace under half to an unresolved V gene and leave the rest unexplained. This sample lists some 20,000 clones; 80% to 90% were detected once. The ten largest account for 11% of the sample. Sequenced input: peripheral blood. The receptor set was obtained from a human donor in a cohort sampled during active COVID-19.

The rearrangement joins TRBV6-2 or TRBV6-3 to TRBJ2-7, with 14 bases matching TRBD2. Germline-derived CDR1 and CDR2 are MNHEY and SVGEGT. This CDR3 region has 16 residues. The V gene end was trimmed by 3 bases and the J gene end by 3 bases; junction bases not matched to a gene: 4. CDR3 protein: CASSYLGLAGDYEQYF. The CDR3 DNA follows: TGTGCCAGCAGTTATCTGGGACTAGCGGGAGACTACGAGCAGTACTTC.

V is TRBV9 and J is TRBJ2-7, with TRBD1 identical over 7 bases. The germline V gene encodes CDR1 SGDLS and CDR2 YYNGEE. CDR3 size: 14 residues. J was trimmed by 2 bases and V by 4 bases; bases with no gene match: 6. CDR3 DNA sequence: TGTGCCAGCAGCCCGGGACAGAGGCCCTACGAGCAGTACTTC. Residues: CASSPGQRPYEQYF. The entire variable domain, with the rest obtained from reference TRBV9 and TRBJ2-7, is as follows: DSGVTQTPKHLITATGQRVTLRCSPRSGDLSVYWYQQSLDQGLQFLIQYYNGEERAKGNILERFSAQQFPDLHSELNLSSLELGDSALYFCASSPGQRPYEQYFGPGTRLTVT.

In its sample, this clone was seen once. This chain links TRBV5-1 with TRBJ2-3, with TRBD1 matching 8 bases. CDR3 length: 14 residues. The germline CDR1 and CDR2 sequences are SGHRS and YFSETQ. V shed 3 bases, J shed 4 bases, and the junction held 4 bases outside the gene matches. Here the CDR3 reads CASSSDRGSDTQYF. In DNA, the CDR3 is TGCGCCAGCAGCTCCGACAGGGGATCAGATACGCAGTATTTT.

This clone was counted once. The chain has TRBV5-5 and TRBJ2-1; the D is unclear. The length of the CDR3 is 15 residues. CDR1 and CDR2 from the germline V gene are SGHKS and YYEKEE (reference sequence). V was pared by 2 bases and J by 6 bases, with 15 bases between. Here the CDR3 reads CASSFQLVLLNEQFF. For the CDR3, the DNA is TGTGCCAGCAGCTTCCAACTCGTCTTACTCAATGAGCAGTTCTTC.

The gene calls are TRBV11-2 and TRBJ2-5; TRBD2 matches at 7 bases. The V gene end was trimmed by 0 bases and the J gene end by 1 base; junction bases not matched to a gene: 11. CDR1 SGHAT and CDR2 FQNNGV come from the germline V gene. The CDR3 is 18 amino acids. CDR3 sequence: CASSLEGAGAGLQETQYF. CDR3 sequence (DNA): TGTGCCAGCAGCTTAGAAGGCGCGGGAGCAGGTCTCCAAGAGACCCAGTACTTC.

The chain has TRBV2 and TRBJ2-7, with 10 bases lining up with TRBD1. V shed 7 bases and J 4 bases; nucleotides not matched to a gene: 10. This CDR3 is 15 amino acids long. The germline V gene encodes CDR1 SNHLY and CDR2 FYNNEI. Here the CDR3 DNA reads TGTGCCAGCATGAGGGGTTGGGGACAGGGGTACGAGCAGTACTTC. It translates to CASMRGWGQGYEQYF.

This chain joins TRBV6-5 and TRBJ1-1, with TRBD1 identical over 7 bases. Germline-derived CDR1 and CDR2 are MNHEY and SVGAGI. CDR3 size: 14 residues. Germline trimming cut 4 bases from V and 1 base from J; bases unmatched to any gene: 3. The CDR3 DNA reads TGTGCCAGCAGTTCCAGGACAGGGAACACTGAAGCTTTCTTT. Its translation is CASSSRTGNTEAFF.

The chain carries TRBV5-1 and TRBJ1-4; D is perhaps TRBD1 (6 bases). Trimming removed 0 bases at V and 7 bases at J, with 19 bases between. CDR1 SGHRS and CDR2 YFSETQ come from the germline V gene. CDR3 length: 17 amino acids. CDR3 loop: CASSLGDTDLRGEKLFF. The DNA of the CDR3 is TGCGCCAGCAGCTTGGGGGACACGGACCTGAGGGGTGAAAAACTGTTTTTT.

A note on this clone: Within the sample, other DNA sequences also encode this same CDR3. The V gene is TRBV6-5, the J gene TRBJ2-7; tentatively, D is TRBD1 (5 bases). Germline assignment: CDR1 MNHEY and CDR2 SVGAGI. This CDR3 is 14 amino acids long. Trimming left V 7 bases short and J 2 bases short, with 15 bases between. This CDR3 reads CASTPRQGAYEQYF. CDR3 coding DNA: TGTGCCAGCACCCCCCGTCAGGGTGCCTACGAGCAGTACTTC.

This clone turned up a few times. This chain's CDR3 is CASSPRTDSEQFF. Written as DNA, the CDR3 is TGTGCCAGCAGCCCCCGGACCGACAGTGAGCAGTTCTTC. The chain uses TRBV7-2 and TRBJ2-1; D possibly corresponds to TRBD1 (5 bases). Germline lookup yields CDR1 SGHTA and CDR2 FQGNSA. V shed 5 bases and J shed 9 bases, with 14 bases lying between them. The CDR3 runs to 13 residues.

The V and J genes are TRBV28 and TRBJ2-4; D is possibly TRBD2 (5 bases). V was trimmed by 4 bases and J by 3 bases, leaving 19 bases between them. The CDR3 has 17 residues. CDR1 and CDR2 (germline): MDHEN, SYDVKM. The DNA for the CDR3 is TGTGCCAGCAGTTCCGGCGGGTCTTACGTAGGCAAAAACATTCAGTACTTC. Its protein is CASSSGGSYVGKNIQYF.